This TCR beta chain was sequenced during a study of blood T cells in healthy people across ages. CDR1 is SEHNR, CDR2 FQNEAQ, per germline (reference sequence). The CDR3 has 13 amino acids. The V end lost 0 bases, the J end lost 12 bases, and 14 bases lay between the germline ends. Through a sample-barcoded 5' primer and a J-beta primer mix, a second PCR was run for about 6 to 11 cycles. A template-switch adaptor containing 12 random nucleotides labeled each cDNA molecule. One entry per CDR3 protein results from TCRdb running MiXCR on the 5' RACE reads. Of about 1 million distinct CDR3 sequences listed, 35% to 50% are singletons.

The sequenced sample was blood. The rearrangement joins TRBV7-9 to TRBJ2-5; D ambiguous. This receptor was taken from a woman in her fifties or sixties in good health. The CDR3 region is CASSLAALGFKYF. DNA for the CDR3: TGTGCCAGCAGCTTAGCGGCCCTCGGCTTTAAGTACTTC.